These 32 T cell receptor beta chains came from one sample sequenced in a study of blood T cell repertoires in COVID-19. Using immunoSEQ multiplex PCR, the repertoire was profiled, and TCRdb retains in-frame clones only, with some absent. The sample lists tens of thousands of clones; about 88% were seen once. Material for sequencing was peripheral blood. These receptors originate from a human donor in a cohort sampled during active COVID-19.

The chain recombines TRBV28 with TRBJ2-7; TRBD1 matches at 10 bases. The CDR3 sequence is 14 residues long. CDR1 and CDR2 (germline): MDHEN, SYDVKM. The J segment lost 3 bases and the V segment lost 7 bases, leaving 6 bases of the junction unmatched. The CDR3 region is CASTTGQGNYEQYF. The DNA of the CDR3 is TGTGCCAGCACAACGGGACAGGGGAACTACGAGCAGTACTTC.

This clone was counted a single time. The chain combines TRBV6-2 or TRBV6-3 with TRBJ2-1, with D hard to call. The CDR3 extends over 12 amino acids. Germline V gene data show CDR1 as MNHEY and CDR2 as SVGEGT. V was cut by 4 bases and J by 8 bases, with 9 bases left in between. For the CDR3, the DNA is TGTGCCAGCAGTTCTAGTCGCGATGAGCAGTTCTTC. Its protein product is CASSSSRDEQFF.

The genes are TRBV5-5 and TRBJ1-1; the D is unclear. This CDR3 has 13 residues. Germline CDR1 reads SGHKS; CDR2 reads YYEKEE (reference sequence). V lost 0 bases and J 0 bases, leaving 3 bases between the germline ends. This CDR3 is CASSLGLNTEAFF. Here the CDR3 DNA reads TGTGCCAGCAGCTTGGGGCTGAACACTGAAGCTTTCTTT.

This rearrangement joins TRBV27 to TRBJ1-2; no clear D gene. Trimming stripped 1 base from V and 8 bases from J, with 8 bases between. The germline gives CDR1 MNHEY, CDR2 SMNVEV (reference sequence). The CDR3 has 12 amino acids. The CDR3 protein is CASSLYGEGYTF. As DNA, the CDR3 is TGTGCCAGCAGTTTATACGGGGAGGGCTACACCTTC.

V gene TRBV19 combines with J gene TRBJ1-4, with D possibly TRBD1 on 5 matching bases. V was pared by 5 bases and J by 7 bases, with 8 bases between. CDR3 length: 12 amino acids. The V gene's germline CDR1 is LNHDA and CDR2 SQIVND (reference sequence). The CDR3 DNA reads TGTGCCAGTAGTGGGGCAGTTGAAAAACTGTTTTTT. It translates to CASSGAVEKLFF.

V and J are TRBV10-1 and TRBJ2-4; no definite D call. Germline values: CDR1 WNHNN, CDR2 SYGVQD (reference sequence). The V gene lost 4 bases and the J gene lost 5 bases, with 6 bases spanning the gap. This CDR3 region has 12 residues. The CDR3 reads CASSVQQNIQYF. The CDR3 DNA reads TGCGCCAGCAGTGTACAGCAAAACATTCAGTACTTC.

This chain connects TRBV12-3 or TRBV12-4 to TRBJ2-1; tentative D call: TRBD2 (5 bases). The ends were cut back, 6 bases at V and 8 bases at J, with 8 bases in the middle. This CDR3 is 11 amino acids long. CDR3 amino acids: CASSGSDEQFF. The CDR3 bases are TGTGCCAGCAGCGGTAGCGATGAGCAGTTCTTC.

V gene TRBV19 combines with J gene TRBJ2-1; 13 bases match TRBD2. Germline V lookup: CDR1 LNHDA, CDR2 SQIVND (reference sequence). This CDR3 spans 17 amino acids. V shed 4 bases and J 4 bases; nucleotides not matched to a gene: 7. Here the CDR3 reads CASSRSGTSGTYNEQFF. Written as DNA, the CDR3 is TGTGCCAGTAGTAGGTCCGGGACTAGCGGGACTTACAATGAGCAGTTCTTC.

V usage is TRBV28 and J usage is TRBJ1-2; D not certain. Germline V gives CDR1 MDHEN, CDR2 SYDVKM. The CDR3 totals 12 residues. The V gene lost 3 bases and the J gene lost 3 bases, with 5 bases spanning the gap. The CDR3: CASSLAYYGYTF. In nucleotides, the CDR3 is TGTGCCAGCAGTTTGGCTTACTATGGCTACACCTTC.

The V and J genes are TRBV5-4 and TRBJ2-5; TRBD2 matches 15 bases. There are 16 residues in the CDR3. The J segment lost 3 bases and the V segment lost 4 bases, leaving 4 bases of the junction unmatched. Germline CDR1 reads SGHNT; CDR2 reads YYREEE (reference sequence). This chain's CDR3 is CASSGLAGGREETQYF. The DNA for the CDR3 is TGTGCCAGCAGCGGACTAGCGGGAGGGCGCGAAGAGACCCAGTACTTC. Variable domain in full (rest from reference TRBV5-4 and TRBJ2-5): ETGVTQSPTHLIKTRGQQVTLRCSSQSGHNTVSWYQQALGQGPQFIFQYYREEENGRGNFPPRFSGLQFPNYSSELNVNALELDDSALYLCASSGLAGGREETQYFGPGTRLLVL.

This chain links TRBV24-1 with TRBJ2-2; no clear D gene. Trimming cost V 6 bases and J 0 bases, with 7 bases left between them. Germline V gives CDR1 KGHDR, CDR2 SFDVKD. This CDR3 contains 14 residues. This chain's CDR3 is CATSNRANTGELFF. The CDR3 nucleotides are TGTGCCACCAGTAACAGAGCGAACACCGGGGAGCTGTTTTTT.

The V gene is TRBV19, the J gene TRBJ2-3; TRBD2 is a possible D gene (5 bases). The V end lost 3 bases, the J end lost 1 base, and 8 bases lay between the germline ends. The CDR3 loop spans 14 amino acids. The germline V gene encodes CDR1 LNHDA and CDR2 SQIVND (reference sequence). CDR3 sequence reads: CASSIRGRTDTQYF. The CDR3, as DNA: TGTGCCAGTAGTATTCGGGGTCGCACAGATACGCAGTATTTT.

The chain is built from TRBV3-1 (or the pseudogene TRBV3-2) and TRBJ2-3, with TRBD1 identical over 8 bases. The junction had 7 bases not matched to a gene; V was cut back by 4 bases and J by 4 bases. Germline V gene data show CDR1 as LGHDT and CDR2 as YNNKEL (reference sequence). CDR3 size: 15 residues. Written as DNA, the CDR3 is TGTGCCAGCAGCCGGACCAGGGGGCAGCCAGATACGCAGTATTTT. As protein: CASSRTRGQPDTQYF.

The gene calls are TRBV4-2 and TRBJ2-7; D is unclear. CDR3 size: 13 residues. Per germline, CDR1 LGHNA and CDR2 YNFKEQ. With 3 bases removed from V and 5 bases from J, the gap between germline ends came to 11 bases. This CDR3 is CASSQANSHEQYF. The CDR3, as DNA: TGTGCCAGCAGCCAGGCAAACAGCCACGAGCAGTACTTC.

This chain uses TRBV28 with TRBJ2-7; 9 nucleotides agree with TRBD2. J lost 6 bases, V lost 2 bases, and 8 bases had no gene match. CDR1 is MDHEN, CDR2 SYDVKM, per germline. The CDR3 is 15 residues long. CDR3 protein: CASSLPGVAGVEQYF. The CDR3 DNA follows: TGTGCCAGCAGTTTACCCGGGGTAGCGGGAGTCGAGCAGTACTTC.

The V and J genes are TRBV15 and TRBJ1-5, with no clear D. Germline CDR1 is LNHNV and CDR2 is YYDKDF (reference sequence). The CDR3 loop spans 12 amino acids. Trimming removed 0 bases from V and 6 bases from J, with 3 bases in between. The CDR3, as DNA: TGTGCCACCAGCAGAGACTTTCAGCCCCAGCATTTT. Protein: CATSRDFQPQHF.

The gene calls are TRBV18 and TRBJ2-5; 7 bases fit TRBD2. Trimming at V came to 3 bases and at J to 5 bases, leaving 6 bases not matched to a gene. Germline assignment: CDR1 KGHSH and CDR2 LQKENI. CDR3 length: 14 residues. The DNA of the CDR3 is TGTGCCAGCTCACCGGGGAGGGCGGGCGAGACCCAGTACTTC. Translation gives CASSPGRAGETQYF.

The chain links TRBV6-5 to TRBJ2-1; 8 positions agree with TRBD2. V trimming: 7 bases; J trimming: 0 bases; junction bases outside the gene matches: 5. CDR3 length: 15 residues. Germline CDR1 is MNHEY and CDR2 is SVGAGI. The chain's CDR3 is CASTPRGGSYNEQFF. The CDR3, as DNA: TGTGCCAGCACCCCACGGGGGGGCTCCTACAATGAGCAGTTCTTC.

V usage is TRBV12-3 or TRBV12-4 and J usage is TRBJ2-5, with D possibly being TRBD2 (5 bases). V lost 6 bases, J lost 5 bases, and 13 bases lay in between. The CDR3 is made up of 13 amino acids. For the CDR3, the DNA is TGTGCCAGCAGGCAACTAGACGGGGAGACCCAGTACTTC. Its translation is CASRQLDGETQYF.

The chain has TRBV19 and TRBJ2-1; perhaps TRBD2 as D (7 bases). The germline CDR1 and CDR2 sequences are LNHDA and SQIVND (reference sequence). V lost 11 bases, J lost 6 bases, and 14 bases lay in between. There are 12 residues in the CDR3. This CDR3 reads CASRRGGNEQFF. CDR3 sequence (DNA): TGTGCCTCACGGAGGGGGGGCAATGAGCAGTTCTTC.

The V call is TRBV28, the J call TRBJ1-5; 7 positions match TRBD1. The germline CDR1 and CDR2 sequences are MDHEN and SYDVKM. The CDR3 runs to 13 residues. The V segment lost 10 bases and the J segment 4 bases; nucleotides outside the gene matches: 7. The CDR3 region is CAITGVWNQPQHF. DNA for the CDR3: TGTGCCATAACAGGGGTGTGGAATCAGCCCCAGCATTTT.

The chain has TRBV9 and TRBJ1-2, with 8 bases that match TRBD1. The CDR3 loop spans 14 amino acids. In germline, CDR1 is SGDLS, CDR2 YYNGEE. J was trimmed by 4 bases and V by 6 bases; bases with no gene match: 8. CDR3: CASTPQGEGYGYTF. DNA of the CDR3: TGTGCCAGCACTCCACAGGGGGAAGGCTATGGCTACACCTTC.

J is TRBJ1-5 and V is TRBV3-1 (or the pseudogene TRBV3-2); TRBD1 matches 8 bases. Trimming took 0 bases from V and 0 from J; bases not matched to a gene: 4. The CDR3 runs to 17 residues. Germline loops: CDR1 LGHDT, CDR2 YNNKEL (reference sequence). The CDR3 DNA is TGTGCCAGCAGCCAAGATAGGACAGGGTATAGCAATCAGCCCCAGCATTTT. This sequence encodes CASSQDRTGYSNQPQHF.

V usage is TRBV27 and J usage is TRBJ1-2; tentatively, D is TRBD1 (6 bases). Germline CDR1 reads MNHEY; CDR2 reads SMNVEV (reference sequence). Deletions cut 4 bases from V and 0 bases from J, with 9 bases between. The CDR3 contains 14 residues. The CDR3 reads CASSYNRANYGYTF. CDR3 in DNA: TGTGCCAGCAGTTATAACAGGGCTAACTATGGCTACACCTTC.

The chain links TRBV11-2 to TRBJ2-7; 8 bases are a match to TRBD1. The V and J ends lost 5 bases and 2 bases, in that order; junction bases with no gene match: 11. Germline V CDR1 and CDR2: SGHAT, FQNNGV. The CDR3 is 16 amino acids. CDR3 in amino acids: CASSTSRTGTAYEQYF. Here the CDR3 DNA reads TGTGCCAGCAGCACTAGTCGGACAGGGACCGCCTACGAGCAGTACTTC.

This sequence joins TRBV6-5 and TRBJ2-3; TRBD2 agrees at 12 bases. J lost 13 bases, V lost 5 bases, and 13 bases had no gene match. Germline V CDR1 and CDR2: MNHEY, SVGAGI. The CDR3 length is 15 residues. CDR3 amino acids: CASSPSLAGGGQEYF. DNA for the CDR3: TGTGCCAGCAGTCCTTCCCTAGCGGGGGGGGGCCAGGAGTATTTT.

The V and J genes are TRBV27 and TRBJ2-7; TRBD2 aligns across 9 bases. The length of the CDR3 is 17 residues. Unmatched junction bases numbered 12, after V lost 0 bases and J lost 6 bases. Germline assignment: CDR1 MNHEY and CDR2 SMNVEV (reference sequence). CDR3 residues: CASSLSVREGLVLEQYF. The DNA of the CDR3 is TGTGCCAGCAGTTTATCGGTGCGGGAGGGCCTTGTGCTCGAGCAGTACTTC.

J is TRBJ2-2 and V is TRBV10-3, with TRBD1 as a possible D gene (6 bases). The germline CDR1 and CDR2 sequences are ENHRY and SYGVKD. CDR3 length equals 16 residues. The V end lost 2 bases, the J end lost 5 bases, and 15 bases lay between the germline ends. The CDR3 loop is CAISEGQGLGTGELFF. The CDR3 bases are TGTGCCATCAGTGAGGGCCAGGGGCTCGGAACCGGGGAGCTGTTTTTT.

CDR3 sequence: CAISDPAGGTNEKLFF. CDR3 bases: TGTGCCATCAGTGACCCCGCGGGGGGAACTAATGAAAAACTGTTTTTT. The V call is TRBV10-3, the J call TRBJ1-4; a weak D match, TRBD1 (5 bases). Germline V gives CDR1 ENHRY, CDR2 SYGVKD. This CDR3 spans 16 amino acids. Trimming took off 3 bases at V and 1 base at J, with 12 bases between the two ends.

The chain carries TRBV5-5 and TRBJ1-1; TRBD1 agrees at 10 bases. Germline V gene lookup returns CDR1 SGHKS and CDR2 YYEKEE (reference sequence). This CDR3 has 15 residues. With 3 bases clipped from V and 3 bases from J, the junction kept 5 bases outside the gene matches. The CDR3 DNA reads as TGTGCCAGCAGCTGGGGGACAGGGGAAGACACTGAAGCTTTCTTT. This sequence encodes CASSWGTGEDTEAFF.

V gene TRBV28 combines with J gene TRBJ1-2; no clear D. The V gene's germline CDR1 is MDHEN and CDR2 SYDVKM. This CDR3 region has 14 residues. V lost 6 bases and J lost 6, with 17 bases in between. The CDR3 spells CASSPHGSPDGYTF. DNA of the CDR3: TGTGCCAGCAGCCCCCACGGGTCTCCGGATGGCTACACCTTC.

Notes on this clone: A read error may produce the germline difference seen at one junction end. CDR3: CASSLRGPLHQPQHF. The CDR3 bases are TGTGCTAGCAGCTTAAGAGGTCCGCTACATCAGCCCCAGCATTTT. The genes are TRBV7-7 and TRBJ1-5; D is ambiguous. The CDR3 runs 15 residues. Germline CDR1 reads SSHAT; CDR2 reads FNYEAQ (reference sequence).